The clone carrying this T cell receptor (beta chain) was counted at least ten times. Its target is unknown. The germline V gene encodes CDR1 SQVTM and CDR2 ANQGSEA. The CDR3 is 14 amino acids. The ends lost 3 bases at V and 4 bases at J; junction bases unmatched: 2. These data belong to a study of blood T cells in healthy people across ages. The wider study: About one barcoded TCR beta cDNA was captured per two T cells. Findings and limits, study-wide: Age advanced and TCR beta diversity per million T cells fell, roughly linearly.

Primers used in a second PCR of roughly 6 to 12 cycles were a sample-barcoded 5' primer and a J-beta primer mix. Each cDNA molecule was tagged by a template-switch adaptor that had 12 random nucleotides. TCRdb re-called the 5' RACE reads through MiXCR, storing one row per CDR3 protein. The data hold roughly 680,000 distinct CDR3 sequences, with around 50% observed a single time. The source of this sequence is a woman aged 80 or over in good health. The sequenced sample consisted of blood. The chain combines TRBV29-1 with TRBJ2-7, with TRBD2 matching over 14 bases. This CDR3 is CSVDRTSGRYEQYF. The DNA for the CDR3 is TGCAGCGTTGACCGGACTAGCGGGAGGTACGAGCAGTACTTC.